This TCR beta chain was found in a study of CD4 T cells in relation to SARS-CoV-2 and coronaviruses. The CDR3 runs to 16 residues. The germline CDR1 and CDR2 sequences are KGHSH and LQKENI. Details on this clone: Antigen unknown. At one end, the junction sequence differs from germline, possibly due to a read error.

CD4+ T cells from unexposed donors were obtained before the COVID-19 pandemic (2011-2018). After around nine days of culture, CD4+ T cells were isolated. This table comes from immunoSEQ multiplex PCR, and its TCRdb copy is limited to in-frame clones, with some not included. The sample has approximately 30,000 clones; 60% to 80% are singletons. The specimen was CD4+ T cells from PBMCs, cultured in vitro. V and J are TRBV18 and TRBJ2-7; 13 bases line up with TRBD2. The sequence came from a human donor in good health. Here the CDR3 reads CASSPGTSGMLGLMNF. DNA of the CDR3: TGTGCCAGCTCACCCGGGACTAGCGGGATGCTCGGGTTGATGAACTTC.